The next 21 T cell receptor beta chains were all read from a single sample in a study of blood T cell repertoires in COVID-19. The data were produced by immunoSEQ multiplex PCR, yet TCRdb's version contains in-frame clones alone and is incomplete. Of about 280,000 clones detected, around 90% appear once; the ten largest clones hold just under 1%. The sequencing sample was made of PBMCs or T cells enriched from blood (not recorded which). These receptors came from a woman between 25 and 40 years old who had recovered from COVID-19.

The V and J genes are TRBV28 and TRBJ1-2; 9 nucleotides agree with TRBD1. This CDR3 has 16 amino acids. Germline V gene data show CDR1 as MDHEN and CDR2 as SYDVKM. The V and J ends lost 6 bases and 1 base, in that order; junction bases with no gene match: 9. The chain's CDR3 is CASSLIRDRVNYGYTF. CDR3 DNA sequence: TGTGCCAGCAGCCTAATCCGGGACAGGGTTAACTATGGCTACACCTTC.

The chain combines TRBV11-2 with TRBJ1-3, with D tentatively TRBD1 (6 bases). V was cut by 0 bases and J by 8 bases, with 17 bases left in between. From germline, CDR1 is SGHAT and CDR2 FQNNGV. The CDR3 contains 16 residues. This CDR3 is CASSLDRGQGTDTIYF. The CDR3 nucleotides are TGTGCCAGCAGCTTAGACCGAGGGCAGGGGACGGACACCATATATTTT.

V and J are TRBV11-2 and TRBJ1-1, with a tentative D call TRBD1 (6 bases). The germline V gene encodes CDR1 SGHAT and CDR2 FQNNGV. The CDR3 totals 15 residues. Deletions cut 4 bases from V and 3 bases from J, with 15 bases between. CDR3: CASSSSQGRDTEAFF. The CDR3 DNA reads TGTGCCAGCAGCTCCTCCCAGGGGCGGGACACTGAAGCTTTCTTT.

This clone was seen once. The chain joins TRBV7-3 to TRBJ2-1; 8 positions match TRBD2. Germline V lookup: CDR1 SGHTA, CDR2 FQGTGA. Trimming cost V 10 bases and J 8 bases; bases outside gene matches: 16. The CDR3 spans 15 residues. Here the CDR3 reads CATAQAGASGDEQFF. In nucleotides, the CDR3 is TGTGCCACCGCGCAAGCGGGGGCCTCAGGGGATGAGCAGTTCTTC. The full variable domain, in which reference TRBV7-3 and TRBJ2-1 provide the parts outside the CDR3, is GAGVSQTPSNKVTEKGKYVELRCDPISGHTALYWYRQSLGQGPEFLIYFQGTGAADDSGLPNDRFFAVRPEGSVSTLKIQRTERGDSAVYLCATAQAGASGDEQFFGPGTRLTVL.

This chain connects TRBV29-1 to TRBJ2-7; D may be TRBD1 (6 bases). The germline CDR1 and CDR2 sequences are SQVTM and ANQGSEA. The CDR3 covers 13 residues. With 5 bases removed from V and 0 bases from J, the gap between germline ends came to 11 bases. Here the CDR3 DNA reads TGCAGCGTTACCGGGACACCCTCCTACGAGCAGTACTTC. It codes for CSVTGTPSYEQYF.

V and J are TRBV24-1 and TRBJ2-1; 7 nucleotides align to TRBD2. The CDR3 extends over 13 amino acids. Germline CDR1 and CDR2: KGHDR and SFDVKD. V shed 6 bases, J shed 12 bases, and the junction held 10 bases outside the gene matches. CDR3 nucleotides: TGTGCCACCAGTCCGTTTGCGGGGGTAGGGCAGTTCTTC. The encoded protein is CATSPFAGVGQFF.

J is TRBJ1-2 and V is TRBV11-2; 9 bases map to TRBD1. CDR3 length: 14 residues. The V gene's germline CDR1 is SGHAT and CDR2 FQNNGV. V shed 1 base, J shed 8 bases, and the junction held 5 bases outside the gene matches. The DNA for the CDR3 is TGTGCCAGCAGCTTAGGCCTCACAGGGGGCGGCTACACCTTC. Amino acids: CASSLGLTGGGYTF.

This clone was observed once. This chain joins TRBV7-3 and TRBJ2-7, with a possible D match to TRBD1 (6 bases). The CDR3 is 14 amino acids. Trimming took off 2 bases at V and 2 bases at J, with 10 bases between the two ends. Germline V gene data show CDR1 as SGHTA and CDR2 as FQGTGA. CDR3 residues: CASSLGQGTYEQYF. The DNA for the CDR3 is TGTGCCAGCAGCTTAGGTCAGGGGACCTACGAGCAGTACTTC. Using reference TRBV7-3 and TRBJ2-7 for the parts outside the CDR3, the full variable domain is GAGVSQTPSNKVTEKGKYVELRCDPISGHTALYWYRQSLGQGPEFLIYFQGTGAADDSGLPNDRFFAVRPEGSVSTLKIQRTERGDSAVYLCASSLGQGTYEQYFGPGTRLTVT.

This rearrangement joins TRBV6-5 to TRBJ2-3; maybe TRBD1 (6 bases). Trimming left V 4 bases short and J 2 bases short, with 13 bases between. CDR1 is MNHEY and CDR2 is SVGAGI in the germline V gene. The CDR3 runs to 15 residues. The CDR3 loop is CASSFRDRSTDTQYF. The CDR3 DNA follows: TGTGCCAGCAGTTTCCGAGACAGGTCCACAGATACGCAGTATTTT.

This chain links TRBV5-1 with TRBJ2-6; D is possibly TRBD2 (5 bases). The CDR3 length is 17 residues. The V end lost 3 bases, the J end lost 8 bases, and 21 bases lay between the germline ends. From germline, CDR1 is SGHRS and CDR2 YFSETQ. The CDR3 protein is CASSSLGGRAAPNVLTF. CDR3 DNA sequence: TGCGCCAGCAGCTCGCTCGGTGGGCGGGCAGCTCCCAACGTCCTGACTTTC.

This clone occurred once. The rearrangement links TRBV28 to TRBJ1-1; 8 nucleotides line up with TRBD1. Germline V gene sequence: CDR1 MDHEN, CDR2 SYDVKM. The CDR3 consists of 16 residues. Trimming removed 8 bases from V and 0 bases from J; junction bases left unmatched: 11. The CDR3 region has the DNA TGTGCCAGCCTGGGGCCAGGGGGCGGGTTGAACACTGAAGCTTTCTTT. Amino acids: CASLGPGGGLNTEAFF.

The CDR3 DNA is TGTGCCAGCAGCGTGCTAGCGGGAGATGATACGCAGTATTTT. It is translated as CASSVLAGDDTQYF. The chain joins TRBV5-5 to TRBJ2-3, with 10 bases aligning to TRBD2. V lost 4 bases and J lost 6; bases outside the gene matches: 5. The CDR3 has 14 amino acids. Germline lookup yields CDR1 SGHKS and CDR2 YYEKEE (reference sequence).

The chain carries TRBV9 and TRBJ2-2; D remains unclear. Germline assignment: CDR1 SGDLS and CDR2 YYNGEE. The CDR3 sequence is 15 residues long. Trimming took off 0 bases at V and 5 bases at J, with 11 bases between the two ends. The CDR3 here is CASSVVGLVTGELFF. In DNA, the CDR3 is TGTGCCAGCAGCGTAGTGGGTCTAGTTACCGGGGAGCTGTTTTTT. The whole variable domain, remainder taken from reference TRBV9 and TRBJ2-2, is DSGVTQTPKHLITATGQRVTLRCSPRSGDLSVYWYQQSLDQGLQFLIQYYNGEERAKGNILERFSAQQFPDLHSELNLSSLELGDSALYFCASSVVGLVTGELFFGEGSRLTVL.

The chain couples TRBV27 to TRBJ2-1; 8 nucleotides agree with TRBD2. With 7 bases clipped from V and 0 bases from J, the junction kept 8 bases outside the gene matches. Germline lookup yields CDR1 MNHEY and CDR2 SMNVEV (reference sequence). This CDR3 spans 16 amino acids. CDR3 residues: CASTLIAGSSYNEQFF. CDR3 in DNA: TGTGCCAGCACGTTAATAGCGGGGAGCTCCTACAATGAGCAGTTCTTC.

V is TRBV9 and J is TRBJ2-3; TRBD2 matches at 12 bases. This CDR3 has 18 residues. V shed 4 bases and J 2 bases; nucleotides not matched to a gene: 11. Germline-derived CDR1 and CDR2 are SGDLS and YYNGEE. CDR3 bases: TGTGCCAGCAGCCCCCTTCGGACTAGCGGGGCCTACACAGATACGCAGTATTTT. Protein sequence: CASSPLRTSGAYTDTQYF. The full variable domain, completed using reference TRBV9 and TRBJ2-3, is DSGVTQTPKHLITATGQRVTLRCSPRSGDLSVYWYQQSLDQGLQFLIQYYNGEERAKGNILERFSAQQFPDLHSELNLSSLELGDSALYFCASSPLRTSGAYTDTQYFGPGTRLTVL.

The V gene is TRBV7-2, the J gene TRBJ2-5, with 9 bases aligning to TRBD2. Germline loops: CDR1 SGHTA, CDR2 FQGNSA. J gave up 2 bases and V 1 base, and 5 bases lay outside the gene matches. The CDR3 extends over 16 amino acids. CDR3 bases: TGTGCCAGCAGCTTAGTGGGCGGGGGGGTTCAAGAGACCCAGTACTTC. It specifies CASSLVGGGVQETQYF.

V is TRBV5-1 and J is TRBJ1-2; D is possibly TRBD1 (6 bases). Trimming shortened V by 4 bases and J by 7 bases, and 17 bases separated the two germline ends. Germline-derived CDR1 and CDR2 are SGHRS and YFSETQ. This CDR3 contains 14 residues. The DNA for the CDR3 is TGCGCCAGCAGCCCTGATGACAGGTTTAGTGGCTACACCTTC. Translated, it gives CASSPDDRFSGYTF.

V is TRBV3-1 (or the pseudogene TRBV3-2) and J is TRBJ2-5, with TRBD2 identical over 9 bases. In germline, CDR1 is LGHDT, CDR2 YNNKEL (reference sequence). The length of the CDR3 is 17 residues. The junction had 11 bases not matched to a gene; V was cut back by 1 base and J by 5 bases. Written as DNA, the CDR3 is TGTGCCAGCAGCCAAGGGGGTAGCGGGGGCCCTGGGGAGACCCAGTACTTC. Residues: CASSQGGSGGPGETQYF.

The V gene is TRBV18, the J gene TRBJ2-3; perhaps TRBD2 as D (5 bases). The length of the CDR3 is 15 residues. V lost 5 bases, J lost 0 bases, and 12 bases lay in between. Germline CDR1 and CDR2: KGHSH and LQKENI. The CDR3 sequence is CASSGPGSSTDTQYF. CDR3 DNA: TGTGCCAGCTCAGGCCCGGGGTCTAGCACAGATACGCAGTATTTT.

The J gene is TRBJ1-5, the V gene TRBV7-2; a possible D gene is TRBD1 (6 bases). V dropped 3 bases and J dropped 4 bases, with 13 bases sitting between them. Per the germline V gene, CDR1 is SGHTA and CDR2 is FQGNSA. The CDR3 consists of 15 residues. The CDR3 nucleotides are TGTGCCAGCAGCTTTCGGGCAGGGGAGAATCAGCCCCAGCATTTT. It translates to CASSFRAGENQPQHF.

The CDR3 DNA is TGTGCCAGTAGCCTAGTAGCGGGAGGTACACGAGAGACCCAGTACTTC. Protein sequence: CASSLVAGGTRETQYF. The chain employs TRBV19 and TRBJ2-5, with 10 positions matching TRBD2. The CDR3 totals 16 residues. The ends lost 6 bases at V and 4 bases at J; junction bases unmatched: 11. Per germline, CDR1 LNHDA and CDR2 SQIVND (reference sequence).